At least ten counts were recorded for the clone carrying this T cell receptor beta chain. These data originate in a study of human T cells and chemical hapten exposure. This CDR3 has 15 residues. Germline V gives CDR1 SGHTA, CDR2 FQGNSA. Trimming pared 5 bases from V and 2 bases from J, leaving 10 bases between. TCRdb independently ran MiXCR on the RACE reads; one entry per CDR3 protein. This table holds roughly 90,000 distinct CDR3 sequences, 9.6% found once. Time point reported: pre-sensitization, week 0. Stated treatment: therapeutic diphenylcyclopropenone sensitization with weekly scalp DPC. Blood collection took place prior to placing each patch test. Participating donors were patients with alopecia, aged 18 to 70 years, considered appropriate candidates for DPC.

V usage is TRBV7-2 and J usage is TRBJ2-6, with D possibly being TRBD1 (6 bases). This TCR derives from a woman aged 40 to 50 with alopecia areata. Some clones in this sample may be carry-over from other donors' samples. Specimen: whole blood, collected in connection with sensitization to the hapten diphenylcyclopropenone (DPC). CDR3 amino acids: CASSRQGTGANVLTF. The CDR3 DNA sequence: TGTGCCAGCAGCCGTCAGGGGACTGGGGCCAACGTCCTGACTTTC.